This T cell receptor (beta chain) appears in the sequencing data of a study of T cells after yellow fever vaccination. Study findings and constraints: Some clonotypes were seen in both the CD4 and the CD8 compartments. These made up a small share and likely arose from convergent recombination. Contamination by abundant bulk-population clonotypes could be present in FACS-sorted repertoires. Reappearance after the booster was observed for most primary-vaccination clones (96% CD4, about 91% CD8).

This CDR3 has 13 amino acids. V shed 6 bases and J 3 bases; nucleotides not matched to a gene: 1. Germline CDR1 reads MNHNS; CDR2 reads SASEGT. Researchers made TCR cDNA using 5'RACE template switching, and this step added a universal primer site and UMIs. TCRdb passed the 5' RACE reads through MiXCR, listing each CDR3 protein once. The table includes 450,000 to 600,000 distinct CDR3 sequences, about 13% detected once. This clonotype came up a few times. Its antigen remains unknown. Sequencing used PBMCs, obtained on the day of the yellow fever booster vaccination. The clonotype originates from a man aged 30-40 years who received the YFV17D yellow fever vaccine. The genes are TRBV6-1 and TRBJ2-7; 11 bases are a match to TRBD1. The CDR3 loop reads CASRGQGGYEQYF. CDR3 nucleotides: TGTGCCAGCAGGGGACAGGGGGGCTACGAGCAGTACTTC.